This T cell receptor (beta chain) was captured in a study of identical twins. V was cut by 3 bases and J by 4 bases, with 6 bases left in between. Looked up from germline, CDR1 is SGHTA and CDR2 is FQGNSA. This CDR3 comprises 13 residues. TCRdb analysed the 5' RACE reads with MiXCR anew, one entry per CDR3 protein. This repertoire shows around 490,000 distinct CDR3 sequences, 14% found once; its top ten account for 0.95% to 1%. The data were also submitted as part of a second study, on yellow fever vaccine responses in identical twins.

V and J are TRBV7-2 and TRBJ2-2; no clear D gene. This clonotype was sampled from a woman aged 18 to 35 in good health. Sequencing was performed on CD4+ T cells sorted from blood. The CDR3 region is CASSFLITGELFF. CDR3 bases: TGTGCCAGCAGCTTCCTCATCACCGGGGAGCTGTTTTTT.